Listed below are T cell receptor beta chains from one sample, sequenced in a study of vaccination and CD4 T cells after COVID-19. TCRdb used MiXCR to reprocess the PCR reads, holding one entry per CDR3 protein. This sample has more than 15,000 distinct CDR3 sequences, with around 32% found just once. Antigen specificity for these receptors is unknown. Sequencing was carried out using cultured CD4+ T cells from blood. All receptors come from a human donor with COVID-19. The CDR3 runs from the conserved cysteine through the conserved F or W. The D gene is left open where the match is weak. Rows give clone size only sometimes, using once, few, many, or a class for an expanded clone.

v_gene	abundance	d_gene	j_gene	CDR3nt	CDR3aa
TRBV5-1	-	-	TRBJ2-3	TGCGCCAGCAGCTTGATTGCGGGGCCTCGCACAGATACGCAGTATTTT	CASSLIAGPRTDTQYF
TRBV5-4	few	TRBD1	TRBJ1-2	TGTGCCAGCAGCTTGACAGGGGGGTCCTATGGCTACACCTTC	CASSLTGGSYGYTF
TRBV24-1	-	-	TRBJ1-2	TGTGCCACCAGTGATAACAAGATAAACTATGGCTACACCTTC	CATSDNKINYGYTF
TRBV11-1	-	-	TRBJ2-5	TGTGCCAGCAGCTTGGCGGCTCAAGAGACCCAGTACTTC	CASSLAAQETQYF
TRBV6-1	few	-	TRBJ2-3	TGTGCCAGCAGTGGTCTCGGGGGACGCACAGATACGCAGTATTTT	CASSGLGGRTDTQYF
TRBV30	few	-	TRBJ2-5	TGTGCCTGGAGCGATGGAGCGGCAAAGACCCAGTACTTC	CAWSDGAAKTQYF
TRBV5-1	-	TRBD2	TRBJ2-1	TGCGCCAGCAGACCCACCGGGACTAGCCCCCATGAGCAGTTCTTC	CASRPTGTSPHEQFF
TRBV6-1	few	TRBD2	TRBJ2-5	TGTGCCAGCAGTACCAGAGCGGGGTCCGAGACCCAGTACTTC	CASSTRAGSETQYF
TRBV20-1	few	-	TRBJ1-1	TGCAGTGGCTCCGGGGCAAACACTGAAGCTTTCTTT	CSGSGANTEAFF
TRBV20-1	few	TRBD2	TRBJ2-7	TGCAGTGCTAGTCACTCCCAGCGGGGGAGTCCCTACGAGCAGTACTTC	CSASHSQRGSPYEQYF
TRBV6-1	few	-	TRBJ2-4	TGTGCCAGCGCGGGGACGGCCGCCTTAAACATTCAGTACTTC	CASAGTAALNIQYF
TRBV7-8	few	TRBD1	TRBJ1-2	TGTGCCAGCAGCCCAACACCTCTAATGGGACAGGGAACCCCCGTTGGCTACACCTTC	CASSPTPLMGQGTPVGYTF
TRBV20-1	-	TRBD2	TRBJ2-2	TGCAGTGCTAGAGATCCCCGGACTAGCGGGGGGAACACCGGGGAGCTGTTTTTT	CSARDPRTSGGNTGELFF
TRBV12-3/TRBV12-4	-	-	TRBJ1-6	TGTGCCAGCAGTTTTTTGACAGGTTATAATTCACCCCTCCACTTT	CASSFLTGYNSPLHF
TRBV11-3	-	-	TRBJ2-2	TGTGCCAGCAGCACCAATCGCAACAGGGTTTCCGGGGAGCTGTTTTTT	CASSTNRNRVSGELFF
TRBV6-1	medium-sized	-	TRBJ1-2	TGTGCCAGCCGTCGCATACAGGACTCTAAAGCCGGCTACACCTTC	CASRRIQDSKAGYTF
TRBV2	-	-	TRBJ2-2	TGTGCCAGCAGGCCTACACGGGACACCGGGGAGCTGTTTTTT	CASRPTRDTGELFF
TRBV6-1	few	TRBD2	TRBJ2-3	TGTGCCAGCAGTGAATTAAGCGGGGGGTCCAACACAGATACGCAGTATTTT	CASSELSGGSNTDTQYF
TRBV5-4	-	TRBD2	TRBJ2-1	TGTGCCAGCAGCTTCTCTAGCGGGGGAGCCTACAATGAGCAGTTCTTC	CASSFSSGGAYNEQFF
TRBV6-1	few	TRBD1	TRBJ1-5	TGTGCCACCCGGGACAGCCTAAATCAGCCCCAGCATTTT	CATRDSLNQPQHF
TRBV20-1	-	-	TRBJ1-4	TGCAGTGCTAACCCGGGACTAACTAATGAAAAACTGTTTTTT	CSANPGLTNEKLFF
TRBV27	few	TRBD1	TRBJ1-2	TGTGCCACCTCGAGGGGGACAGGGGGCAACTATGGCTACACCTTC	CATSRGTGGNYGYTF
TRBV5-4	-	-	TRBJ1-1	TGTGCCAGCAGCCTTAGTTTGGGAGAGAACACTGAAGCTTTCTTT	CASSLSLGENTEAFF
TRBV11-2	-	-	TRBJ1-2	TGTGCCAGCAGCTTATTTTTGGGACCTAACTATGGCTACACCTTC	CASSLFLGPNYGYTF
TRBV4-1	-	TRBD1	TRBJ2-5	TGCGCCAGCAGCCAGCCGGGACAGGGCCTCTTCAGGGAGACCCAGTACTTC	CASSQPGQGLFRETQYF
TRBV6-1	few	TRBD1	TRBJ2-2	TGTGCCAGCATTCGTGACAGGGACCGCACCGGGGAGCTGTTTTTT	CASIRDRDRTGELFF
TRBV2	-	TRBD1	TRBJ1-6	TGTGCCGGGATCCGGACAGGGAGAGATTCACCCCTCCACTTT	CAGIRTGRDSPLHF
TRBV11-2	few	-	TRBJ1-6	TGTGCCAGCAGCCCGCCGTGGGACACTAATTCACCCCTCCACTTT	CASSPPWDTNSPLHF
TRBV6-5	-	-	TRBJ2-7	TGTGCCAGCAGTTACTCGACCACCTACGAGCAGTACTTC	CASSYSTTYEQYF
TRBV5-6	-	-	TRBJ1-2	TGTGCCAGCAGCTTGGTGGCAGACTATGGCTACACCTTC	CASSLVADYGYTF
TRBV6-5	-	-	TRBJ1-1	TGTGCCAGCAGTTACGCGCGCACGCGACGCTACATGAACACTGAAGCTTTCTTT	CASSYARTRRYMNTEAFF
TRBV6-2/TRBV6-3	-	-	TRBJ1-3	TGTGCCAGCAGTTACTCAGATGGGAACACCATATATTTT	CASSYSDGNTIYF
TRBV6-5	-	TRBD2	TRBJ2-1	TGTGCCAGCAGTTACGGACTAGTCGGTGAGCAGTTCTTC	CASSYGLVGEQFF
TRBV19	-	-	TRBJ2-5	TGTGCCAGTAGGAAGGGTGGACAAGAGACCCAGTACTTC	CASRKGGQETQYF
TRBV7-3	-	-	TRBJ1-1	TGTGCCAGCACCCGCAGGGCAGGGAACACTGAAGCTTTCTTT	CASTRRAGNTEAFF
TRBV12-3/TRBV12-4	-	TRBD1	TRBJ1-1	TGTGCCAGCAGCCGCGGGACAGGGGTACCGAACACTGAAGCTTTCTTT	CASSRGTGVPNTEAFF
TRBV20-1	-	-	TRBJ2-5	TGCAGTGCTAGAGATCTTAGCACGGGTTTGGAGACCCAGTACTTC	CSARDLSTGLETQYF
TRBV19	-	-	TRBJ2-1	TGTGCCAGTAGTGCAACTGTAGCGGTCGGGCAGTTCTTC	CASSATVAVGQFF
TRBV28	few	-	TRBJ2-3	TGTGCCAGCAGATGGGGCAGGGCCACAGATACGCAGTATTTT	CASRWGRATDTQYF
TRBV11-3	few	TRBD2	TRBJ2-3	TGTGCCAGCAGCTCCGGACTAGCGGGGGGTAAATTACCCACAGATACGCAGTATTTT	CASSSGLAGGKLPTDTQYF
TRBV28	-	-	TRBJ2-3	TGTGCCAGCAGTCCCCCGGGACACAAGCAGTATTTT	CASSPPGHKQYF
TRBV20-1	-	TRBD2	TRBJ2-2	TGCAGTGCTAGTCTTAGCGGGGGGGCCGGGGAGCTGTTTTTT	CSASLSGGAGELFF
TRBV7-2	few	-	TRBJ2-1	TGTGCCAGCAGCTATAGTAAGGGGGGCCGTGTTCTCAATGAGCAGTTCTTC	CASSYSKGGRVLNEQFF
TRBV11-1	-	TRBD1	TRBJ1-2	TGTGCCAGCAGCCAGGGACAGGCGAACTATGGCTACACCTTC	CASSQGQANYGYTF
TRBV23-1	few	-	TRBJ2-7	TGCGCCAGCAGTAAGGGACCGGTCTCCTACGAGCAGTACTTC	CASSKGPVSYEQYF
TRBV28	-	-	TRBJ2-1	TGTGCCAGCAGCCTGGCCAATGAGCAGTTCTTC	CASSLANEQFF